This paragraph covers one T cell receptor (beta chain) sequence. The entry originates in a study of memory CD4+ T cells and cytomegalovirus serostatus. The protocol was immunoSEQ multiplex PCR, while the TCRdb copy is restricted to in-frame clones and leaves out a portion. Among 25,000 to 40,000 clones listed, approximately 72% were seen once. Single viable CD3+CD4+CD8-CD45RO+ cells were sorted as the memory CD4+ T cells. CDR1 is SGHNT and CDR2 is YENEEA in the germline V gene. This CDR3 has 15 amino acids. V lost 5 bases, J lost 0 bases, and 2 bases stayed unmatched. The source of this sequence is an adult in good health and CMV-seronegative. Some clones in this sample may be carry-over from other donors' samples. The V and J genes are TRBV11-3 and TRBJ2-7; 12 positions agree with TRBD2. Material: memory CD4+ T cells from blood. CDR3 region: CASSPLAGGSYEQYF. Written as DNA, the CDR3 is TGTGCCAGCAGCCCACTAGCGGGGGGCTCCTACGAGCAGTACTTC.